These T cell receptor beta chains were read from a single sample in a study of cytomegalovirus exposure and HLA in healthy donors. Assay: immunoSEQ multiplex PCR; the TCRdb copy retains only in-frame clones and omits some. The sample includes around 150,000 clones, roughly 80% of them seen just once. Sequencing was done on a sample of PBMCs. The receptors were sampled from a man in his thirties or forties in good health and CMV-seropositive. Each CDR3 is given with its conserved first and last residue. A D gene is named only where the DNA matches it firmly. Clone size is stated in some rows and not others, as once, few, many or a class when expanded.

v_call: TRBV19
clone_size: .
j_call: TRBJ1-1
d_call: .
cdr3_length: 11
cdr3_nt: TGTGCCAGTAGCCGGGGCACTGAAGCTTTCTTT
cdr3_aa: CASSRGTEAFF

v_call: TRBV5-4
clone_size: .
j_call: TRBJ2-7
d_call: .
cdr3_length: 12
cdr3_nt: TGTGCCAGCAGCTTTGGGGGCGGGGAGCAGTACTTC
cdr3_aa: CASSFGGGEQYF

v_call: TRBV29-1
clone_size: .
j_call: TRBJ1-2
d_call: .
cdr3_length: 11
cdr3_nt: TGCAGCCCGGGTGGTGGCGGTGGCTACACCTTC
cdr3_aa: CSPGGGGGYTF

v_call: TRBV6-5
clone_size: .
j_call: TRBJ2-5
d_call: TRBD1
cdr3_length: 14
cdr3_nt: TGTGCCAGCAGCCCCGGACAGGGCTGGGGGACCCAGTACTTC
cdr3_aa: CASSPGQGWGTQYF

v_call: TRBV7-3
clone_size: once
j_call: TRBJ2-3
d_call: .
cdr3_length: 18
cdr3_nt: TGTGCCAGCAGCTTAGTATCCCAGAGTGGGGGGGCGAGAGATACGCAGTATTTT
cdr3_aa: CASSLVSQSGGARDTQYF

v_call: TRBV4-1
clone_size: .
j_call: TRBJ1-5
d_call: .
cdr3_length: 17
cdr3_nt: TGCGCCAGCAGCCATGACACAGGATCGGGTAGCAATCAGCCCCAGCATTTT
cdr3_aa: CASSHDTGSGSNQPQHF

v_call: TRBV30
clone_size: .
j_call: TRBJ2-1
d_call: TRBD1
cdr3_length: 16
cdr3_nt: TGTGCCTGGAGTGTTGGGACAGGGGTTTACTACAATGAGCAGTTCTTC
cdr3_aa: CAWSVGTGVYYNEQFF

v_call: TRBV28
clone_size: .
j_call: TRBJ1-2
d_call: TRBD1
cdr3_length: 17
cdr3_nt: TGTGCCAGCAGTTTCCCGAGACAGGGGATAATTAACTATGGCTACACCTTC
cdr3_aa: CASSFPRQGIINYGYTF

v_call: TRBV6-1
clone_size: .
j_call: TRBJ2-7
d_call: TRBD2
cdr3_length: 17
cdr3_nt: TGTGCCAGCAGTGAAGAGTCTCTAGCGGGGGGCCGCTACGAGCAGTACTTC
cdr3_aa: CASSEESLAGGRYEQYF

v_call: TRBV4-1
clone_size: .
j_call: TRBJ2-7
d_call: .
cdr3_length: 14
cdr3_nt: TGCGCCAGCAGCCAAGGAGGCGGAGGGGACGAGCAGTACTTC
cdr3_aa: CASSQGGGGDEQYF

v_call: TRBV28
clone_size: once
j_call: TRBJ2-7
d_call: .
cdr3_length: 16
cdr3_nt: TGTGCCAGCAGTTCCCCGGGTAGCTATCACTCCTACGAGCAGTACTTC
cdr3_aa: CASSSPGSYHSYEQYF

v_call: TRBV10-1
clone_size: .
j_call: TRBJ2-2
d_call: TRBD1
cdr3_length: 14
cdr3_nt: TGCGCCAGCAGTGAGCGACAGGGGACCGGGGAGCTGTTTTTT
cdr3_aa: CASSERQGTGELFF

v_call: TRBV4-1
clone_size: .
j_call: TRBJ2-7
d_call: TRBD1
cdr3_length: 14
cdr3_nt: TGCGCCAGCAGCCGTCCGGGACAGGGTTACGAGCAGTACTTC
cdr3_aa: CASSRPGQGYEQYF

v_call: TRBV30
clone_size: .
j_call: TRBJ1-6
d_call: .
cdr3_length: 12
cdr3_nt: TGTGCCTGGAACAGGGTCAATTCACCCCTCCACTTT
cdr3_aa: CAWNRVNSPLHF

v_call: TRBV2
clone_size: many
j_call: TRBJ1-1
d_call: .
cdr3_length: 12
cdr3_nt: TGTGCCAGTGGCAGTCTGAACACTGAAGCTTTCTTT
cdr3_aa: CASGSLNTEAFF

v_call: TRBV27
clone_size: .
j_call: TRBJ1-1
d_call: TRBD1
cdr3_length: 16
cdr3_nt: TGTGCCAGCAGTGCACACAGGGGGTTCATGAACACTGAAGCTTTCTTT
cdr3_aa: CASSAHRGFMNTEAFF

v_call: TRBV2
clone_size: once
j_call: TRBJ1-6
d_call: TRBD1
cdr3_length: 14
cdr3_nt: TGTGCCAGCAGGGGGACAGGGTCTAATTCACCCCTCCACTTT
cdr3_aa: CASRGTGSNSPLHF

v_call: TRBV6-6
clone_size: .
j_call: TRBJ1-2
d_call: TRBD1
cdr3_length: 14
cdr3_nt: TGTGCCAGCAGTTACTCGGACAGGGCGGGTGGCTACACCTTC
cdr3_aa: CASSYSDRAGGYTF

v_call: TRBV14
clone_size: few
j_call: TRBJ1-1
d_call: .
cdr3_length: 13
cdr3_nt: TGTGCCAGCAGCCAATCCGTAAACACTGAAGCTTTCTTT
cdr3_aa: CASSQSVNTEAFF

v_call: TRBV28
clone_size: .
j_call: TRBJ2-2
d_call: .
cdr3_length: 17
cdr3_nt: TGTGCCAGCACTCCCTTGGAGGTTGCCGGGCCCAGCGGGGAGCTGTTTTTT
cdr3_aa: CASTPLEVAGPSGELFF